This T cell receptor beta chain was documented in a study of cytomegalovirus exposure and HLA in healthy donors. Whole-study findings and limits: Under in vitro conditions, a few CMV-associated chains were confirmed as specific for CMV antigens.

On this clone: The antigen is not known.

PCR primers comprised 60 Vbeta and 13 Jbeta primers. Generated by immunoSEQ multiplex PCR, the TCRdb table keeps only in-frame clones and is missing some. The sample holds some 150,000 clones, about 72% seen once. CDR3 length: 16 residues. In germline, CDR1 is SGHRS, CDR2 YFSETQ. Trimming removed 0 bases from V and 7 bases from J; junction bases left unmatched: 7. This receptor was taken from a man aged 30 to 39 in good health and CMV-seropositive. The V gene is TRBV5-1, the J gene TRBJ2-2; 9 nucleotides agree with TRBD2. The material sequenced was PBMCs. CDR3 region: CASSLEASGEGGELFF. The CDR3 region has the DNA TGCGCCAGCAGCTTGGAGGCTAGCGGGGAGGGCGGGGAGCTGTTTTTT.